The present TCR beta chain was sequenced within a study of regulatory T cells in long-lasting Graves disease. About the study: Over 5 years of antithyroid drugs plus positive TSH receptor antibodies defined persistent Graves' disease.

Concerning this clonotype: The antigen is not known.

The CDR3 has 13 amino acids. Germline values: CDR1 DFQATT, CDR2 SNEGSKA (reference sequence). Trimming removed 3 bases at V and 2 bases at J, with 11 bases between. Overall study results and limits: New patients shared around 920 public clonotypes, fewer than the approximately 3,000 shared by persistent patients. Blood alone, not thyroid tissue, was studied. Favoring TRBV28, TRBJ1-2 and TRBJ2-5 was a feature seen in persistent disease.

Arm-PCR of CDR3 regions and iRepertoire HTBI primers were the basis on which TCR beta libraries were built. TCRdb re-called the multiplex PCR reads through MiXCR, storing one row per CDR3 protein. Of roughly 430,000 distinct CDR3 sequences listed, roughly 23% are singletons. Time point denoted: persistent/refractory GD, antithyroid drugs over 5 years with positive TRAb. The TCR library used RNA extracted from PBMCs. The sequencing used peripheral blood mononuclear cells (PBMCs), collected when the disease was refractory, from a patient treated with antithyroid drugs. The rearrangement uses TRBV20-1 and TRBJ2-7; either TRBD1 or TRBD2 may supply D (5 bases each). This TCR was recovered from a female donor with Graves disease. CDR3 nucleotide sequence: TGCAGTGCTAGCGAGTTGGGACCCTACGAGCAGTACTTC. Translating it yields CSASELGPYEQYF.